The present entry profiles one TCR beta chain with its context. This clonotype has more than one count but fewer than ten. This receptor's antigen is unknown. Per-base qualities were not stored, and no clone one base away is much larger. The data were taken from a study of T-cell memory formation after mild COVID-19 (dated by TCRdb to about 2021). Describing the broader study: TCR sequence clusters from the two donors were largely donor specific. T-cell clones expanding and contracting after mild COVID-19 in two donors were tracked by longitudinal TCRalpha and TCRbeta repertoire sequencing. Two young, previously healthy adult volunteers made up the cohort, one male and one female.

The germline V gene (reference sequence) supplies CDR1 DFQATT and CDR2 SNEGSKA. The CDR3, from cysteine to phenylalanine, totals 11 residues. The retained sequence is limited to the CDR3, 33 bases, with the frame set at the first base. A distance of 1 base separates the germline ends of V and J, which lose 1 base and 1 base respectively. TCRdb records Illumina NovaSeq 6000 as the sequencer. TCRalpha and TCRbeta cDNA libraries were constructed by 5'RACE with constant-segment primers, with sample barcodes and unique molecular identifiers being introduced. Trizol reagent was used to extract RNA from every sample. Amplification of the libraries took two PCR steps, and the second step added a second sample barcode plus Illumina TruSeq adapters. The libraries were sequenced on an Illumina NovaSeq using 2 x 150 bp paired-end reads. The published analysis was carried out like this. The reads were demultiplexed and collapsed into UMI-guided consensus sequences using migec v1.2.7. Using mixcr v2.1.11, the UMI consensuses were aligned to TRA and TRB V and J templates and assembled into clonotypes. Expanded or contracted clonotypes were those called significant by both edgeR and NoisET, with noise models trained on biological replicates. For edgeR calls, the thresholds were a false discovery rate-adjusted p below 0.01 and a log2 fold-change of 1. PCA with hierarchical clustering of max-normalized trajectories of the 1000 most abundant clonotypes was used as exploratory dynamics analysis. Separately sequenced CD4+ and CD8+ repertoires were used to assign a CD4 or CD8 phenotype to each responding clone. The public reads were reanalyzed by TCRdb: fastp trimming at Q25, MiXCR alignment, in-frame beta chains only. Merged by CDR3 protein, the rows form single entries marked with the most common genes and DNA. Clone size and V and J calls follow TCRdb, not the original study. This sample holds some 250,000 distinct CDR3 sequences; 9.4% were observed only once. The top ten hold roughly a fifth of the sample.

The paper as a whole reports these results and caveats: SARS-CoV-2 specificity was not confirmed for the second-wave clones peaking on day 37. Some responding clones were found in pre-infection memory, which suggests that pre-existing cross-reactive memory T cells took part in the SARS-CoV-2 response. Clones that contracted from day 15 to 85 showed balanced CD4/CD8 phenotypes, whereas a second wave of clones that expanded from day 15 to 37 leaned towards CD4+. Contracting CD4+ clones were found mainly in CM and EM memory subsets, while CD8+ clones were enriched in EMRA. Only two mild cases were covered by the study, and larger cohorts that include severe cases with pre-infection samples were considered necessary.

PBMCs were isolated by Ficoll-Paque density gradient centrifugation. The sequenced sample was PBMCs or a T cell subset sorted from them (not recorded which). This TCR was recovered from a man aged 18 to 30 who had mild COVID-19 (a few samples of this study predate the infection). The sample titles of this study are shuffled in the database, so cell type and time point are left out; the donor was told from shared clones. The rearrangement joined TRBV20-1 to TRBJ1-1; no D gene can be assigned with confidence. The DNA sequence is given as TGCAGTGCTAGAGCGAACACTGAAGCTTTCTTT. It translates to CSARANTEAFF.